This T cell receptor beta chain was captured by sequencing in a study of prognosis after radiotherapy for stage I lung cancer listed by TCRdb under 2021. With respect to the entire study: Roughly 20 stage I NSCLC patients were enrolled in Nanjing, China, between early 2018 and January 2019. Five patients had oligometastatic NSCLC after their primary tumor was surgically resected, and 12 to 15 patients had newly diagnosed primary stage I lung tumors. Every patient was regarded as medically inoperable, because of comorbidities in around eleven cases and refusal of surgery in six to eight cases. Ages in the cohort of roughly 13 men and a handful of women ranged from about 50 to 85 years, with a median of 74. Squamous cell carcinoma histology was identified in over five patients, and adenocarcinoma histology was identified in about a dozen patients. Image-guided IMRT or VMAT was used to deliver SBRT in 3 to 5 fractions at a biologically effective dose of at least 100 Gy. No patient received concurrent therapy alongside SBRT. Distant metastases were developed by four of the 19 patients after SBRT, at a median of roughly 7 months, whereas no significant progression was observed in the other 15 patients. Peripheral blood TCR beta repertoires were profiled in stage I NSCLC patients before and after stereotactic body radiotherapy, and the study then linked these repertoires to distant failure. For each of the approximately 20 patients, one blood sample was taken before SBRT and one after, so the study sequenced around 40 samples in total. Here is what the overall study found, with its caveats: None of the reported P values were adjusted for multiple comparisons. Post-SBRT Shannon entropy and its change from baseline were lower in patients who developed distant metastases; baseline Shannon entropy was not associated with metastases. Differences by metastasis status were reportedly seen in TRBV and TRBJ usage frequencies, involving two V genes at baseline and, after SBRT, under ten V genes and two J genes. No determination of tumor specificity was made for expanded TCR clones. A decrease in unique TCR clone counts was observed after SBRT (median about 10,000 before versus several thousand after; Wilcoxon paired P=0.011). The study was limited by its small cohort and short follow-up, and the findings require independent validation.

From a lookup of the germline V gene (reference sequence), CDR1 and CDR2 are SEHNR and FQNEAQ. V trim: 4 bases; J trim: 1 base; unmatched bases: 5. Counted from cysteine to phenylalanine, this CDR3 has 16 amino acids. Of the read, only the CDR3 DNA is kept; its 48 bases are in frame from base 1. Two rounds of multiplex PCR were used to amplify the TCR beta CDR3 region from genomic DNA. In the first round of PCR, primers specific to each TRBV and TRBJ gene were used, and the primer sequences are filed in Chinese patent CN105087789A. Universal primers were used in the second round of PCR. The Roche High Pure PCR Template Preparation Kit was used to extract genomic DNA from the frozen PBMCs. Libraries were sequenced paired-end with 151 bp reads on an Illumina HiSeq 3000. In the original analysis: CutAdapt was used to discard raw reads that did not contain the multiplex PCR primer sequences. Using PEAR, the high-quality paired reads were merged into contigs. TRB V, D and J gene segments were assigned to each contig with MiXCR by alignment to reference sequences. To remove sequencing errors, CDR3 sequences were clustered according to base quality and sequence similarity. Diversity was measured as Shannon entropy normalized by the natural log of productive TCR sequence number. Clonality was defined as one minus Shannon entropy divided by the natural log of the number of unique clonotypes. Using the Youden index from ROC curves, the researchers picked the repertoire-metric cut-offs for progression-free survival, and all analyses were carried out in R 3.5.3. Starting from the raw public reads, TCRdb applied fastp trimming at Q25, assembled clones with MiXCR and retained in-frame beta chains. All rows with the same CDR3 protein become a single entry with the most common DNA and genes. TCRdb's processing, not the study's, gives the V and J calls here. The sample has around 56,000 distinct CDR3 sequences on record, 26% of them singletons. The top ten clonotypes cover more than 6.5% of the sample.

This clonotype was picked up many times. Its antigen remains undetermined. No much larger clone is present one base from it, and per-base qualities are unavailable. No patient had a history of other malignancies or prior chemotherapy or radiotherapy, and all had node-negative disease on CT and PET/CT. At each of two time points, around 6 milliliters of peripheral venous blood were collected into EDTA tubes. PBMCs were isolated by Ficoll-Paque Plus density-gradient centrifugation. Right after collection, samples were placed at -80 degrees C and kept there until analysis. Here the chain combines TRBV7-9 and TRBJ2-1; 9 central bases correspond to TRBD1. This receptor was taken from a donor over 45 with non-small cell lung cancer. The sequences come from PBMCs, collected before or after stereotactic body radiation therapy (not recorded which). The base sequence is TGTGCCAGCAGCTCCCGACAGGGGGGTTCCTACAATGAGCAGTTCTTC. It codes for CASSSRQGGSYNEQFF. With the rest looked up from the reference TRBV7-9 and TRBJ2-1 genes rather than sequenced, the full variable domain is DTGVSQNPRHKITKRGQNVTFRCDPISEHNRLYWYRQTLGQGPEFLTYFQNEAQLEKSRLLSDRFSAERPKGSFSTLEIQRTEQGDSAMYLCASSSRQGGSYNEQFFGPGTRLTVL.